These 30 T cell receptor beta chains originate from one sample sequenced in a study of cytomegalovirus exposure and HLA in healthy donors. 60 Vbeta and 13 Jbeta primers were used in PCR. Assay used: immunoSEQ multiplex PCR; TCRdb lists only in-frame clones, some missing. The sample lists around 200,000 clones, roughly four fifths occurring once. Sample: PBMCs. The origin of the receptors is a man aged 25-45 years in good health and CMV-seronegative.

This chain connects TRBV6-4 to TRBJ1-1; D is uncertain. From germline, CDR1 is MRHNA and CDR2 SNTAGT. The CDR3 loop spans 15 amino acids. V shed 2 bases and J shed 0 bases, with 10 bases lying between them. The DNA of the CDR3 is TGTGCCAGCAGTGACCCGACACCCATGAACACTGAAGCTTTCTTT. Amino acids: CASSDPTPMNTEAFF.

V gene TRBV10-1 combines with J gene TRBJ2-1, with D perhaps matching TRBD2 (7 bases). This CDR3 is 15 amino acids long. Deletions cut 8 bases from V and 9 bases from J, with 23 bases between. Germline assignment: CDR1 WNHNN and CDR2 SYGVQD (reference sequence). As DNA, the CDR3 is TGCGCCAGCTCTGGGGGCGGACTAGTCCCCGGTGAGCAGTTCTTC. Its protein is CASSGGGLVPGEQFF.

V gene TRBV6-6 combines with J gene TRBJ2-7; 9 bases are a match to TRBD1. The V gene end was trimmed by 7 bases and the J gene end by 3 bases; junction bases not matched to a gene: 7. Germline CDR1 reads MNHNY; CDR2 reads SVGAGI (reference sequence). The CDR3 is made up of 14 amino acids. The DNA for the CDR3 is TGTGCCAGCAATTCCGGACAGGGGAGCTACGAGCAGTACTTC. Protein product: CASNSGQGSYEQYF.

The rearrangement uses TRBV9 and TRBJ2-2, with unresolved D. Looked up from germline, CDR1 is SGDLS and CDR2 is YYNGEE. The ends were cut back, 4 bases at V and 1 base at J, with 5 bases in the middle. This CDR3 has 13 amino acids. CDR3 residues: CASSFQNTGELFF. The CDR3 DNA reads TGTGCCAGCAGCTTTCAGAACACCGGGGAGCTGTTTTTT.

V usage is TRBV2 and J usage is TRBJ1-1; D possibly corresponds to TRBD1 (5 bases). Per germline, CDR1 SNHLY and CDR2 FYNNEI. Trimming removed 11 bases at V and 1 base at J, with 14 bases between. The CDR3 has 13 residues. DNA for the CDR3: TGTGCCGGGAAGGGCCAGGGGAACACTGAAGCTTTCTTT. Protein sequence: CAGKGQGNTEAFF.

This CDR3 is CASSPRQGMNTEAFF. DNA of the CDR3: TGTGCCAGCAGCCCCCGACAGGGTATGAACACTGAAGCTTTCTTT. This chain joins TRBV7-3 and TRBJ1-1; 7 bases line up with TRBD1. V was pared by 5 bases and J by 0 bases, with 6 bases of the junction left unmatched. Per germline, CDR1 SGHTA and CDR2 FQGTGA. This CDR3 is built from 15 residues. Combining the CDR3 with reference TRBV7-3 and TRBJ1-1 gives the whole variable domain GAGVSQTPSNKVTEKGKYVELRCDPISGHTALYWYRQSLGQGPEFLIYFQGTGAADDSGLPNDRFFAVRPEGSVSTLKIQRTERGDSAVYLCASSPRQGMNTEAFFGQGTRLTVV.

This chain joins TRBV28 and TRBJ2-7; 7 nucleotides agree with TRBD1. J gave up 0 bases and V 7 bases, and 9 bases lay outside the gene matches. This CDR3 comprises 15 residues. Germline V gene lookup returns CDR1 MDHEN and CDR2 SYDVKM. The CDR3 sequence: CASNSGQPNSYEQYF. The DNA for the CDR3 is TGTGCCAGCAACTCGGGACAGCCCAACTCCTACGAGCAGTACTTC.

This sequence joins TRBV28 and TRBJ2-7; TRBD2 is a possible D gene (5 bases). Trimming removed 5 bases from V and 4 bases from J, with 9 bases in between. Germline loops: CDR1 MDHEN, CDR2 SYDVKM. The CDR3 length is 12 residues. CDR3 region: CASSIGLYEQYF. The CDR3 nucleotides read TGTGCCAGCAGTATAGGACTTTACGAGCAGTACTTC.

The V gene is TRBV28, the J gene TRBJ2-3; a possible D gene is TRBD1 (6 bases). Germline CDR1 and CDR2: MDHEN and SYDVKM. Trimming removed 5 bases from V and 2 bases from J, with 14 bases in between. The CDR3 length is 15 residues. Here the CDR3 DNA reads TGTGCCAGCAGTCAAGGACAGAGACTCACAGATACGCAGTATTTT. The encoded protein is CASSQGQRLTDTQYF.

The chain couples TRBV19 to TRBJ2-5; perhaps TRBD2 as D (5 bases). Germline V gives CDR1 LNHDA, CDR2 SQIVND (reference sequence). The CDR3 is made up of 13 amino acids. V was pared by 8 bases and J by 1 base, with 11 bases between. CDR3 sequence (DNA): TGTGCCAGTGGCGGACTGCGCCAAGAGACCCAGTACTTC. It yields the protein CASGGLRQETQYF.

The chain uses TRBV10-3 and TRBJ1-1, with unresolved D. The CDR3 sequence is 15 residues long. Germline CDR1 is ENHRY and CDR2 is SYGVKD. The germline V and J ends were trimmed by 3 bases and 6 bases, with 17 bases remaining between them. The CDR3 protein is CAISDSTGYLPEAFF. CDR3 DNA sequence: TGTGCCATCAGTGACTCGACGGGGTATCTTCCTGAAGCTTTCTTT.

This clone was detected only once. A junction end diverges from the germline sequence, so it may reflect a read error. The chain recombines TRBV7-9 with TRBJ1-2; D is possibly TRBD1 (6 bases). The length of the CDR3 is 12 residues. CDR1 is SEHNR, CDR2 FQNEAQ, per germline (reference sequence). The CDR3 DNA is TGTTCCAGCAGCTCAGGGGTTAACGGCTACACCTTC. It encodes CSSSSGVNGYTF.

The V call is TRBV28, the J call TRBJ1-1; no reliable D call. This CDR3 is built from 17 residues. Germline V gives CDR1 MDHEN, CDR2 SYDVKM. The V gene lost 6 bases and the J gene lost 2 bases, with 22 bases spanning the gap. CDR3 amino acids: CASRIGEGTGRNTEAFF. The DNA for the CDR3 is TGTGCCAGCAGAATCGGGGAGGGAACGGGCAGAAACACTGAAGCTTTCTTT.

The chain joins TRBV29-1 to TRBJ1-1; TRBD1 might be the D (5 bases). The length of the CDR3 is 12 residues. V lost 1 base and J 8 bases, leaving 11 bases between the germline ends. Germline V lookup: CDR1 SQVTM, CDR2 ANQGSEA. CDR3 nucleotides: TGCAGCGTTGAAGGTCGCGGGGCCGAAGCTTTCTTT. Amino acid sequence: CSVEGRGAEAFF.

The rearrangement uses TRBV5-6 and TRBJ1-3; D gene uncertain. From germline, CDR1 is SGHDT and CDR2 YYEEEE. The CDR3 runs 14 residues. V was clipped by 0 bases and J by 7 bases, with 11 bases between them. The CDR3: CASSLGGLGNTIYF. CDR3 coding DNA: TGTGCCAGCAGCTTGGGAGGGCTCGGGAACACCATATATTTT.

This CDR3 is CASRESLGAAEAFF. CDR3 coding DNA: TGTGCCAGCAGGGAGAGCCTAGGTGCCGCTGAAGCTTTCTTT. The rearrangement uses TRBV6-1 and TRBJ1-1; D unclear. The germline gives CDR1 MNHNS, CDR2 SASEGT. V shed 6 bases and J shed 6 bases, with 17 bases lying between them. The CDR3 is 14 amino acids.

The gene calls are TRBV2 and TRBJ1-6; D gene ambiguous. Germline V gene data show CDR1 as SNHLY and CDR2 as FYNNEI. Trimming shortened V by 9 bases and J by 7 bases, and 13 bases separated the two germline ends. The CDR3 extends over 13 amino acids. The CDR3 region has the DNA TGTGCCAGGGGAGATTTATTCAATTCACCCCTCCACTTT. Translation: CARGDLFNSPLHF.

The chain couples TRBV18 to TRBJ2-7, with 9 bases fitting TRBD1. The germline CDR1 and CDR2 sequences are KGHSH and LQKENI. This CDR3 is 14 amino acids long. The trim removed 3 bases at V and 5 bases at J, leaving 5 bases unmatched. The CDR3 sequence is CASSPGTGYDEQYF. CDR3 sequence (DNA): TGTGCCAGCTCACCCGGGACAGGGTACGACGAGCAGTACTTC.

The chain combines TRBV6-1 with TRBJ2-1; 7 positions match TRBD2. The length of the CDR3 is 14 residues. Germline values: CDR1 MNHNS, CDR2 SASEGT. J lost 7 bases, V lost 2 bases, and 5 bases had no gene match. The CDR3 DNA reads TGTGCCAGCAGTGAACTCGGGAGGAGGAATGAGCAGTTCTTC. Protein sequence: CASSELGRRNEQFF.

The rearrangement uses TRBV27 and TRBJ2-7; 8 nucleotides agree with TRBD1. The V and J ends lost 4 bases and 3 bases, in that order; junction bases with no gene match: 11. CDR3 length: 16 amino acids. The germline V gene has CDR1 MNHEY and CDR2 SMNVEV (reference sequence). The CDR3 protein is CASSSTGTGIYYEQYF. The CDR3 nucleotides read TGTGCCAGCAGTTCTACCGGGACAGGCATCTACTACGAGCAGTACTTC.

The chain carries TRBV27 and TRBJ2-1; the match to TRBD2 covers 9 bases. The CDR3 consists of 13 residues. V dropped 6 bases and J dropped 10; count of bases not matched to a gene: 7. From germline, CDR1 is MNHEY and CDR2 SMNVEV (reference sequence). CDR3 loop: CASRPGTSWEQFF. The CDR3 bases are TGTGCCAGCAGACCCGGGACTAGCTGGGAGCAGTTCTTC.

V is TRBV21-1 and J is TRBJ1-1. TRBV21-1 is given as a pseudogene. The CDR3 has 14 amino acids. CDR3 residues: CASSAEGVFAEAFF. Written as DNA, the CDR3 is TGTGCCAGCAGCGCCGAGGGAGTGTTCGCTGAAGCTTTCTTT.

The chain uses TRBV7-9 and TRBJ2-1; 9 nucleotides agree with TRBD2. This CDR3 contains 19 residues. From germline, CDR1 is SEHNR and CDR2 FQNEAQ (reference sequence). V lost 4 bases to trimming and J lost 6 bases; unmatched junction nucleotides: 19. The CDR3 is CASSSALRVPGLAGNEQFF. The DNA for the CDR3 is TGTGCCAGCAGCTCAGCTTTGAGAGTCCCGGGACTAGCCGGCAATGAGCAGTTCTTC.

This chain uses TRBV4-1 with TRBJ2-4; 16 bases match TRBD2. The trim removed 6 bases at V and 9 bases at J, leaving 5 bases unmatched. Germline assignment: CDR1 MGHRA and CDR2 YSYEKL. The CDR3 runs to 15 residues. Here the CDR3 DNA reads TGCGCCAGCAGACCCGGGACTAGCGGGAGGGCCATTCAGTACTTC. Translating it yields CASRPGTSGRAIQYF.

This chain links TRBV5-3 with TRBJ1-5; 10 nucleotides agree with TRBD1. TRBV5-3 is annotated as an ORF whose role is uncertain. The CDR3 length is 18 residues. The J segment lost 6 bases and the V segment lost 4 bases, leaving 16 bases of the junction unmatched. CDR3 region: CARSPPSTPGQGTQPQHF. DNA of the CDR3: TGTGCCAGAAGCCCCCCCTCAACCCCGGGACAGGGGACTCAGCCCCAGCATTTT.

The chain recombines TRBV7-9 with TRBJ1-3, with 9 bases lining up with TRBD1. V trimming: 3 bases; J trimming: 7 bases; junction bases outside the gene matches: 1. The CDR3 loop spans 13 amino acids. Germline lookup yields CDR1 SEHNR and CDR2 FQNEAQ (reference sequence). CDR3 in DNA: TGTGCCAGCAGCTTTGGGACAGGGAACACCATATATTTT. Translating it yields CASSFGTGNTIYF.

The chain combines TRBV18 with TRBJ2-1, with 10 bases lining up with TRBD2. Looked up from germline, CDR1 is KGHSH and CDR2 is LQKENI. V shed 6 bases, J shed 3 bases, and the junction held 14 bases outside the gene matches. The CDR3 is 18 amino acids. CDR3 nucleotide sequence: TGTGCCAGCTCCTACAGCGGGAGGGCCGTAGCCTTCTACAATGAGCAGTTCTTC. Residues: CASSYSGRAVAFYNEQFF.

The J gene is TRBJ2-5, the V gene TRBV27, with 14 bases aligning to TRBD2. The J call may be faulty, since TRBJ2-7 better matches the DNA end. This CDR3 is built from 14 residues. The V gene's germline CDR1 is MNHEY and CDR2 SMNVEV (reference sequence). The CDR3 sequence: CASSPGTSGGEQYF. The CDR3 coding sequence is TGTGCCAGCAGTCCTGGGACTAGCGGGGGCGAGCAGTACTTC.

This clone was seen a few times. The chain employs TRBV28 and TRBJ2-4, with 10 bases that match TRBD1. The CDR3 totals 17 residues. The V gene end was trimmed by 4 bases and the J gene end by 2 bases; junction bases not matched to a gene: 8. Germline CDR1 reads MDHEN; CDR2 reads SYDVKM. CDR3 sequence (DNA): TGTGCCAGCAGTTCTGGCCGGACAGGGGGGTCCAAAAACATTCAGTACTTC. It encodes CASSSGRTGGSKNIQYF. Together with reference TRBV28 and TRBJ2-4, the CDR3 gives the full variable domain: DVKVTQSSRYLVKRTGEKVFLECVQDMDHENMFWYRQDPGLGLRLIYFSYDVKMKEKGDIPEGYSVSREKKERFSLILESASTNQTSMYLCASSSGRTGGSKNIQYFGAGTRLSVL.

This rearrangement joins TRBV2 to TRBJ1-4; D unresolved. This CDR3 contains 12 residues. The V gene lost 2 bases and the J gene lost 8 bases, with 6 bases spanning the gap. Germline CDR1 and CDR2: SNHLY and FYNNEI. CDR3 region: CASSETGEKLFF. CDR3 DNA sequence: TGTGCCAGCAGTGAAACGGGGGAAAAACTGTTTTTT.